Described below is a single T cell receptor (beta chain) sequence and its context. This clonotype has ten or more counts. Its antigen has not been determined. Base-call qualities are not available, and no considerably larger clone is one nucleotide away. This specimen belongs to a study of CD8 T cells in ankylosing spondylitis (dated by TCRdb to between 2016 and 2019). About the full investigation: T cell receptor beta repertoires were profiled in healthy donors and ankylosing spondylitis patients so that disease-linked TCR variants could be found. The whole study cohort included some 100 healthy donors and 25 ankylosing spondylitis patients. Peripheral blood was sampled, and synovial fluid was also collected from ankylosing spondylitis patients. Results and caveats for the whole study, not just this receptor: According to the report, matched synovial fluid samples from ankylosing spondylitis patients were significantly enriched for the disease-linked clones. Blood from ankylosing spondylitis patients appeared to be characterized by a TCR beta motif made up of under ten highly homologous amino acid variants. The disease-linked clones had a CD8+ phenotype and were found at relatively low frequencies in peripheral blood. Some TCR beta motif variants had previously been reported in synovial fluid and blood of reactive arthritis patients, which suggested common disease-initiation mechanisms.

Inclusive of the bounding cysteine and phenylalanine, the CDR3 is 16 residues long. Only CDR3 DNA is held: 48 bases, read in frame from base 1. V is shortened by 0 bases, J by 2 bases, and the region joining them spans 8 bases. Reading the germline V gene (reference sequence) gives CDR1 LGHDT and CDR2 YNNKEL. Sequencing instrument: Illumina HiSeq 2500. Quantitative 5'-RACE with molecular barcodes was used to prepare TCR beta libraries. Turning to the authors' computational methods: To identify disease-linked TCR variants, a new computational method was used, one built on a probabilistic model of VDJ rearrangement. The public reads were reprocessed in TCRdb via fastp at Q25 and MiXCR, keeping in-frame beta chains. Entries are consolidated by CDR3 protein sequence, retaining the most common genes and DNA. The V and J calls shown here were made by TCRdb, not taken from the authors' results. For this sample there are 350,000 to 400,000 distinct CDR3 sequences; 20% appear just once. 10% to 15% of the sample comes from the top ten.

The rearranged chain carries TRBV3-1 and TRBJ2-6, with the identity of the D gene unclear. The clonotype was recovered from a male donor with ankylosing spondylitis or in good health (not recorded which). Sequencing was done on a sample of blood, either unsorted or a sorted T cell fraction (not recorded which). The CDR3 protein sequence reads: CASSQDHGAGANVLTF. The sequenced DNA is TGTGCCAGCAGCCAAGACCACGGAGCTGGGGCCAACGTCCTGACTTTC.